This record covers a single TCR beta chain. Its antigen is unidentified. Time point meaning: newly diagnosed GD, antithyroid drugs for less than 3 months. Generation of the TCR library employed RNA extracted from PBMCs. This entry belongs to a study of regulatory T cells in long-lasting Graves disease. Construction of TCR beta libraries relied on iRepertoire HTBI primers and on Arm-PCR targeting CDR3 regions. TCRdb reprocessed the multiplex PCR reads with MiXCR, giving one entry per CDR3 protein. The data show about 540,000 distinct CDR3 sequences, 13% seen once. This CDR3 has 13 amino acids. The V end was cut by 4 bases, the J end by 10 bases, with 16 bases between. Germline V lookup: CDR1 MGHRA, CDR2 YSYEKL. General study results and limits: Among samples with persistent disease, TRBV28, TRBJ1-2 and TRBJ2-5 were favored.

This sample also appeared in a second study, on T cells in Graves' hyperthyroidism and ophthalmopathy. This second report adds: Patients having uncontrolled infection, another autoimmune disease, pregnancy or lactation were not included. A 13 V-J model separated ophthalmopathy from stable hyperthyroidism.

Sequencing used peripheral blood mononuclear cells (PBMCs), obtained at new diagnosis, from a patient treated with antithyroid drugs. The gene calls are TRBV4-1 and TRBJ2-5; no definite D call. This TCR derives from a man aged 25-45 years with Graves disease. The DNA of the CDR3 is TGCGCCAGCAGCCCCGCTCCCATGAGAGGCCAGTACTTC. It encodes CASSPAPMRGQYF.